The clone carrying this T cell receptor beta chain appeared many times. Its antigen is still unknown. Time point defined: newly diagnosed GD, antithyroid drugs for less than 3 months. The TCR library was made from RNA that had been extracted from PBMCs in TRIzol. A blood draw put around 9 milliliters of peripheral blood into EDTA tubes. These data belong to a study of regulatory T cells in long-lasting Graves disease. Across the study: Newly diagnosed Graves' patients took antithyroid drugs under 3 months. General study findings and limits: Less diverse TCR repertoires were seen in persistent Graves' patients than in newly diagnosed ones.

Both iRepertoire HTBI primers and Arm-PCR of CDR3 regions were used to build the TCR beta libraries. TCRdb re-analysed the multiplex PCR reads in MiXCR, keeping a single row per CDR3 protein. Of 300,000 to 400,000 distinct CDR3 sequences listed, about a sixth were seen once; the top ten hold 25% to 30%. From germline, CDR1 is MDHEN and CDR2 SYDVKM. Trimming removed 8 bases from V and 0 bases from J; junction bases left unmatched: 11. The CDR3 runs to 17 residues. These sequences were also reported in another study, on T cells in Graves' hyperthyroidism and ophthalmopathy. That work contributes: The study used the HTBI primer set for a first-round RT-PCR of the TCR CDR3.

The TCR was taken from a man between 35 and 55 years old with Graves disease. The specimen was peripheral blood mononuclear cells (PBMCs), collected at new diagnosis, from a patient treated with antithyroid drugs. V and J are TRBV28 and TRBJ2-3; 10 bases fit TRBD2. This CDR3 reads CASPPSISGGSTDTQYF. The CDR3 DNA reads TGTGCCAGCCCACCCTCAATTAGCGGGGGGAGCACAGATACGCAGTATTTT.